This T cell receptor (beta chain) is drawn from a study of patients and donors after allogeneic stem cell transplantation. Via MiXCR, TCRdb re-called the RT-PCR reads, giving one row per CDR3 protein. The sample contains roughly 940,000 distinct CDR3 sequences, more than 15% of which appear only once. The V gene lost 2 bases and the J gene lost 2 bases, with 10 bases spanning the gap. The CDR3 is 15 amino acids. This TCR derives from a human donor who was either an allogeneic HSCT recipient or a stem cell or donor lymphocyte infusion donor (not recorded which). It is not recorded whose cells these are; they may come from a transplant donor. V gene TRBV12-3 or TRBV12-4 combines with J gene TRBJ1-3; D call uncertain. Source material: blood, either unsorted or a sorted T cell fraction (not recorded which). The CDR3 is CASSLIQGTGNTIYF. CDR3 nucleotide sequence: TGTGCCAGCAGTTTAATTCAAGGGACTGGAAACACCATATATTTT.